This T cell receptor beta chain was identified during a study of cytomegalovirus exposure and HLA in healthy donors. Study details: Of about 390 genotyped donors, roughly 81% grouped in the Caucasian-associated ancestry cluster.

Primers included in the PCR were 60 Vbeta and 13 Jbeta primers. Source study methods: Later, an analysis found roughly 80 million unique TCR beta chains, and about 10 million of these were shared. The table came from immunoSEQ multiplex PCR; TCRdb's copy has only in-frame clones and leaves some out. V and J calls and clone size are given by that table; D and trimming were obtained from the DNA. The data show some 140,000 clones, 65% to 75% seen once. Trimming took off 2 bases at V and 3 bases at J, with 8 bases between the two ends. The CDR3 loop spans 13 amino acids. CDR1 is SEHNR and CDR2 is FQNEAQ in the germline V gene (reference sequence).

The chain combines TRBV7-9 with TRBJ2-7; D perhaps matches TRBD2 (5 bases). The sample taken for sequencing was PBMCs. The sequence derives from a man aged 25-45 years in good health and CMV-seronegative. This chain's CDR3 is CASSLLGLYEQYF. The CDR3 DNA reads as TGTGCCAGCAGCTTATTAGGACTCTACGAGCAGTACTTC.